The source of this TCR beta chain is a study of cytomegalovirus exposure and HLA in healthy donors. This clone appeared a single time. The PCR employed 60 Vbeta primers together with 13 Jbeta primers. Here immunoSEQ multiplex PCR was the method, and the copy in TCRdb shows in-frame clones only, minus some. The sample lists 150,000 to 180,000 clones, about 80% seen once, with under 7.5% in the top ten. The length of the CDR3 is 15 residues. Germline V lookup: CDR1 LNHDA, CDR2 SQIVND (reference sequence). The junction had 12 bases not matched to a gene; V was cut back by 6 bases and J by 7 bases. Sample: PBMCs. The sequence came from a woman in her fifties or sixties in good health and CMV-seropositive. The chain carries TRBV19 and TRBJ2-7; 10 nucleotides line up with TRBD1. This CDR3 reads CASSDRGRGLREQYF. CDR3 nucleotides: TGTGCCAGTAGCGACAGGGGGCGAGGGCTACGGGAGCAGTACTTC.